Listed below are T cell receptor beta chains from one sample, sequenced in a study of T cells in Graves' hyperthyroidism and ophthalmopathy. One entry per CDR3 protein, called by TCRdb with MiXCR from the multiplex PCR reads. The sample lists about 180,000 distinct CDR3 sequences; approximately 17% were seen once. The sample was blood. These receptors were taken from a woman aged 50 to 60 with Graves' hyperthyroidism. The CDR3 runs from the conserved cysteine through the conserved F or W. The D gene is left open where the match is weak. Not all rows give a size; the values are once, few, many and, for expanded clones, a class.

d_gene | abundance | j_gene | v_gene | CDR3nt | CDR3aa
- | many | TRBJ2-1 | TRBV7-9 | TGTGCCAGCAGCTTAGAGGACCGAGCCTCCTACAATGAGCAGTTCTTC | CASSLEDRASYNEQFF
- | many | TRBJ1-5 | TRBV6-1 | TGTGCCAGCATCCCGGGACACCCTTATAGCAATCAGCCCCAGCATTTT | CASIPGHPYSNQPQHF
- | - | TRBJ2-1 | TRBV3-1 | TGTGCCAGCAGCCAAACAGTGTTGGGGGCTGAGCAGTTCTTC | CASSQTVLGAEQFF
TRBD1 | many | TRBJ1-2 | TRBV12-3/TRBV12-4 | TGTGCCAGCAGTTTAGTCCGGGACAGGGACTATGGCTACACCTTC | CASSLVRDRDYGYTF
TRBD2 | many | TRBJ2-7 | TRBV7-2 | TGTGCCAGCAGCCCGGGACTAGCACGCTACGAGCAGTACTTC | CASSPGLARYEQYF
- | many | TRBJ1-1 | TRBV28 | TGTGCCAGCAGTTTAGGAGGGAGGGACACTGAAGCTTTCTTT | CASSLGGRDTEAFF
- | many | TRBJ1-1 | TRBV11-2 | TGTGCCAGCAGCTACACGGAGGGCTCCCTTGAAGCTTTCTTT | CASSYTEGSLEAFF
- | many | TRBJ2-3 | TRBV18 | TGTGCCAGCTCGGCGGCAGGGGACAGCACAGATACGCAGTATTTT | CASSAAGDSTDTQYF
TRBD1 | few | TRBJ1-2 | TRBV18 | TGTGCCAGCTCATCCACAGGGGTTTATGGCTACACCTTC | CASSSTGVYGYTF
- | - | TRBJ1-1 | TRBV20-1 | TGCAGTGCCGCCCTCGGGTTCTTT | CSAALGFF
- | - | TRBJ2-7 | TRBV10-2 | TGCGCCAGCAGTGAGTCGGAAGGGACGAGGGAGTACTTC | CASSESEGTREYF
TRBD1 | many | TRBJ2-7 | TRBV20-1 | TGCAGTGCTCGTAACCGGCAGGGGGCCCCTACCTACGAGCAGTACTTC | CSARNRQGAPTYEQYF
- | many | TRBJ1-2 | TRBV9 | TGTGCCAGCAGCACCAAACGGACAGTAGGGGACTATGGCTACACCTTC | CASSTKRTVGDYGYTF
- | many | TRBJ1-2 | TRBV6-1 | TGTGCCAGCAGTTCCCAGGGGAAGGTTAACTATGGCTACACCTTC | CASSSQGKVNYGYTF
- | many | TRBJ1-5 | TRBV19 | TGTGCCAGTAGTACGGACAGACGGCAGCCCCAGCATTTT | CASSTDRRQPQHF
- | many | TRBJ2-2 | TRBV12-3/TRBV12-4 | TGTGCCAGCAGTTTGTCCCCATCCGCCGGGGAGCTGTTTTTT | CASSLSPSAGELFF
- | few | TRBJ1-5 | TRBV4-1 | TGCGCCAGCAGCCACCCGGGACCGTCCAATCAGCCCCAGCATTTT | CASSHPGPSNQPQHF
TRBD2 | many | TRBJ2-1 | TRBV19 | TGTGCCAGTACCCTATCTAGCGGGGGCTACAATGAGCAGTTCTTC | CASTLSSGGYNEQFF
TRBD1 | - | TRBJ1-2 | TRBV4-1 | TGCGCCAGCAGCCACGGACAGGGCCAGGGCTACACCTTC | CASSHGQGQGYTF
TRBD1 | many | TRBJ1-5 | TRBV28 | TGTGCCAGCACCAGGACAGGGGGAATGCCCCAGCATTTT | CASTRTGGMPQHF
- | many | TRBJ1-2 | TRBV18 | TGTGCCAGCTCACCAACGGGAGGTGGCTACACCTTC | CASSPTGGGYTF
TRBD1 | few | TRBJ2-7 | TRBV2 | TGTGCCAGCGAGAGGGACAGGGGCTACGAGCAGTACTTC | CASERDRGYEQYF
TRBD1 | many | TRBJ2-7 | TRBV2 | TGTGCCAGCAGGGACAGGTCCTACGAGCAGTACTTC | CASRDRSYEQYF
- | many | TRBJ1-5 | TRBV7-7 | TGTGCTAGCAGCTTAGGGCTCGGTCAGCCCCAGCATTTT | CASSLGLGQPQHF
- | many | TRBJ1-6 | TRBV4-1 | TGCGCCAGCAGCCAAGATCTCGTGAGTCTGAGTTCACCCCTCCACTTT | CASSQDLVSLSSPLHF
TRBD1 | - | TRBJ2-2 | TRBV4-1 | TGCGCCAGCAGCCAGCCCATCGGACAGGCCGGGGCCGGGGAGCTGTTTTTT | CASSQPIGQAGAGELFF
- | once | TRBJ2-3 | TRBV28 | TGTGCCAGCAGTTTAAGCATTAGCTCAGATACGCAGTATTTT | CASSLSISSDTQYF
- | many | TRBJ1-5 | TRBV20-1 | TGCAGTGCTAGAGATCCCTTGGACGATAGCAATCAGCCCCAGCATTTT | CSARDPLDDSNQPQHF
TRBD1 | - | TRBJ2-7 | TRBV29-1 | TGCAGCGCCGGACAGGGCTACGAGCAGTACTTC | CSAGQGYEQYF
TRBD1 | many | TRBJ1-3 | TRBV20-1 | TGCAGTGCTCCACCGAGGGACAGGGCGCACACCATATATTTT | CSAPPRDRAHTIYF
TRBD1 | many | TRBJ2-1 | TRBV5-4 | TGTGCCATCTCCCAGGACAGGGGGAACAATGAGCAGTTCTTC | CAISQDRGNNEQFF
TRBD1 | - | TRBJ1-5 | TRBV10-3 | TGTGCCATCAGTGACACAGGGGAGCATCAGCCCCAGCATTTT | CAISDTGEHQPQHF
- | many | TRBJ2-7 | TRBV5-1 | TGCGCCAGCAGCTTTCTCCCCGGGTCCTACGAGCAGTACTTC | CASSFLPGSYEQYF
- | many | TRBJ2-5 | TRBV18 | TGTGCCAGCTCACCCGATTACCAAGAGACCCAGTACTTC | CASSPDYQETQYF
TRBD1 | many | TRBJ1-4 | TRBV5-1 | TGCGCCAGCAGCCGAACCGGACAGGTCGGTGAAAAACTGTTTTTT | CASSRTGQVGEKLFF
- | many | TRBJ1-2 | TRBV7-2 | TGTGCCAGCAGCTCCCGATTATCGAGGACTGGTCCCTATGGCTACACCTTC | CASSSRLSRTGPYGYTF
TRBD1 | many | TRBJ2-7 | TRBV6-1 | TGTGCCAGCAGTGAAGAGATGGACAGGATCTACGAGCAGTACTTC | CASSEEMDRIYEQYF
- | many | TRBJ1-6 | TRBV6-1 | TGTGCCAGCAGTGAAGTCGGCCAGGCGAATTCACCCCTCCACTTT | CASSEVGQANSPLHF
TRBD1 | few | TRBJ1-2 | TRBV9 | TGTGCCAGCAGCAAACCCGGGACAGGGAGTGGCTACACCTTC | CASSKPGTGSGYTF
- | few | TRBJ2-7 | TRBV4-3 | TGCGCCAGCAGCCAAGATTTGGGGTTCTACGAGCAGTACTTC | CASSQDLGFYEQYF
- | many | TRBJ1-1 | TRBV27 | TGTGCCAGCAGTTTCCTCGGAGATCCTGAAGCTTTCTTT | CASSFLGDPEAFF
- | - | TRBJ1-5 | TRBV20-1 | TGCAGTGCTAGGGGCGACAGCTCCTACAATCAGCCCCAGCATTTT | CSARGDSSYNQPQHF
TRBD2 | many | TRBJ2-2 | TRBV29-1 | TGCAGCGTATACGGGACTAGCGGCACCGGGGAGCTGTTTTTT | CSVYGTSGTGELFF
- | many | TRBJ1-6 | TRBV20-1 | TGCAGTGCTAGAGGCTTAGGAGTTTCACCCCTCCACTTT | CSARGLGVSPLHF
TRBD1 | few | TRBJ2-4 | TRBV20-1 | TGCAGTGCTAGAGATCGGACAGGGACCCGCCTAGCCAAAAACATTCAGTACTTC | CSARDRTGTRLAKNIQYF
- | many | TRBJ2-1 | TRBV10-3 | TGTGCCATCAGTGTCACCCCTCCGAGCGGGCCGTACAATGAGCAGTTCTTC | CAISVTPPSGPYNEQFF
TRBD1 | many | TRBJ1-4 | TRBV6-1 | TGTGCCAGCAGTCGGACAGGGAGTAGCGAAAAACTGTTTTTT | CASSRTGSSEKLFF
TRBD1 | few | TRBJ1-1 | TRBV5-1 | TGCGCCAGCAGATCCGGGACAGGGGAAACTGAAGCTTTCTTT | CASRSGTGETEAFF
- | - | TRBJ2-7 | TRBV12-5 | TGTGCTAGTGCGAACTGGGGATCCTACGAGCAGTACTTC | CASANWGSYEQYF
- | many | TRBJ1-5 | TRBV18 | TGTGCCAGCTCGAATAGGGAGTATAGCAATCAGCCCCAGCATTTT | CASSNREYSNQPQHF
- | many | TRBJ2-7 | TRBV18 | TGTGCCAGTTCTACGGGAGAAACAGGGTACGAGCAGTACTTC | CASSTGETGYEQYF
TRBD1 | few | TRBJ1-1 | TRBV7-2 | TGTGCCAGCAGCTCGTACAGGGGGTTTACTGGAGCTTTCTTT | CASSSYRGFTGAFF
- | - | TRBJ2-7 | TRBV14 | TGTGCCAGCAGCCAAGATTTGGGACAACTGAGAGAGCAGTACTTC | CASSQDLGQLREQYF
- | few | TRBJ1-4 | TRBV4-3 | TGCGCCAGCAGCCGGTCCCGGGACTCAGGACCTAATGAAAAACTGTTTTTT | CASSRSRDSGPNEKLFF
- | many | TRBJ2-1 | TRBV4-1 | TGCGCCAGCAGCCAGGACCTCGTAGAGCAGTTCTTC | CASSQDLVEQFF
TRBD2 | many | TRBJ2-3 | TRBV3-1 | TGTGCCAGCAGCCAAGATGCTAGCGGTAGCACAGATACGCAGTATTTT | CASSQDASGSTDTQYF
- | - | TRBJ2-3 | TRBV29-1 | TGCAGCGTTGAGAGAAGCACAGATACGCAGTATTTT | CSVERSTDTQYF